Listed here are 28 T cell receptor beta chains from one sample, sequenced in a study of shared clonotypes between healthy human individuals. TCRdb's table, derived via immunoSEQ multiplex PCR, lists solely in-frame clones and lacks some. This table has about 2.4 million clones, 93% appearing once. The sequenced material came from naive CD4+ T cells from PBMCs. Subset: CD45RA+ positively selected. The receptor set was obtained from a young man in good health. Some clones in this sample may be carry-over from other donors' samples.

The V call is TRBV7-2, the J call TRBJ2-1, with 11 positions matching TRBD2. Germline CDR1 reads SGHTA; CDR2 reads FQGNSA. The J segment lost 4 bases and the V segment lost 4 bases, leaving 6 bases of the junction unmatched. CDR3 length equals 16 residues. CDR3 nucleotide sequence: TGTGCCAGCAGCTCTAGACTAGCGGGAAGGTACAATGAGCAGTTCTTC. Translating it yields CASSSRLAGRYNEQFF.

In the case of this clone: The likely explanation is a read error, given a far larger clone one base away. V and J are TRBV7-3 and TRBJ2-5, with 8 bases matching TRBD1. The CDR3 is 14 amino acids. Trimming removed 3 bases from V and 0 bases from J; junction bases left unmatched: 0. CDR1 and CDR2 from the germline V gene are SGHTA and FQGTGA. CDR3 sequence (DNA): TGTGCCAGCAGCTTGGGACAGGACCAAGAGACCCAGTACTTC. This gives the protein CASSLGQDQETQYF. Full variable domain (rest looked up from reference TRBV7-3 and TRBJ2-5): GAGVSQTPSNKVTEKGKYVELRCDPISGHTALYWYRQSLGQGPEFLIYFQGTGAADDSGLPNDRFFAVRPEGSVSTLKIQRTERGDSAVYLCASSLGQDQETQYFGPGTRLLVL.

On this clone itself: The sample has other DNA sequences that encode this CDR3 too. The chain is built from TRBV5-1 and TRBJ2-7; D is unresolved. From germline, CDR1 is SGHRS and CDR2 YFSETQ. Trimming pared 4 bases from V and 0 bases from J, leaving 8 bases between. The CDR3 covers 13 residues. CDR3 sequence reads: CASSPGRSYEQYF. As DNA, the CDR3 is TGCGCCAGCAGCCCCGGACGCTCCTACGAGCAGTACTTC.

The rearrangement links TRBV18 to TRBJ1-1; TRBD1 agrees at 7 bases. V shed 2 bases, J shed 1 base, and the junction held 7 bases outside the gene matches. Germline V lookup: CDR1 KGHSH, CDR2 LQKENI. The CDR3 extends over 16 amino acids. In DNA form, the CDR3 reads TGTGCCAGCTCACCAATCCAGGGGGTATGGAACACTGAAGCTTTCTTT. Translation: CASSPIQGVWNTEAFF.

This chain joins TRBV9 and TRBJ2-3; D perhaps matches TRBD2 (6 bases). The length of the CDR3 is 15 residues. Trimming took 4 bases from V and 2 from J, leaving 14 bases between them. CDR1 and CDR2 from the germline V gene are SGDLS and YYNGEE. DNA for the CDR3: TGTGCCAGCAGCCAAGTAGCGGAACACACAGATACGCAGTATTTT. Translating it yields CASSQVAEHTDTQYF.

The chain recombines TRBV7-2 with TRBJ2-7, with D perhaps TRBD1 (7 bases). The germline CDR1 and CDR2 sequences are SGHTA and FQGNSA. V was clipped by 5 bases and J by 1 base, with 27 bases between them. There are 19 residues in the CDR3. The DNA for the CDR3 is TGTGCCAGCAGCACACTAGCCTTATCCGGGACAGCCACTTCCTACGAGCAGTACTTC. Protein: CASSTLALSGTATSYEQYF.

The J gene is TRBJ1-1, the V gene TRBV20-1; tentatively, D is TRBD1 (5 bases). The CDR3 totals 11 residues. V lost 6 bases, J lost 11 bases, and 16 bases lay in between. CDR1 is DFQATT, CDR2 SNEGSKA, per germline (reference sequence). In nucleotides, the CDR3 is TGCAGTGCAAAGTCAGGGTCCATGGCTTTCTTT. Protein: CSAKSGSMAFF.

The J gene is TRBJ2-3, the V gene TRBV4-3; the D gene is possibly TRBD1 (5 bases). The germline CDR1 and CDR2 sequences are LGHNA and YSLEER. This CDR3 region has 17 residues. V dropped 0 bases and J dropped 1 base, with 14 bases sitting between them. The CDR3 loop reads CASSQDVGLSGTDTQYF. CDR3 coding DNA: TGCGCCAGCAGCCAAGACGTGGGGCTATCTGGCACAGATACGCAGTATTTT.

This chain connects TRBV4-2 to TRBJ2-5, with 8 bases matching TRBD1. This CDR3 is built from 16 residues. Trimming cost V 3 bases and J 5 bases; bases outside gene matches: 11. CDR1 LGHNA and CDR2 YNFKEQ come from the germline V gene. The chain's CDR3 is CASSQSWGQARETQYF. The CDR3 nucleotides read TGTGCCAGCAGCCAGTCGTGGGGACAGGCTCGCGAGACCCAGTACTTC.

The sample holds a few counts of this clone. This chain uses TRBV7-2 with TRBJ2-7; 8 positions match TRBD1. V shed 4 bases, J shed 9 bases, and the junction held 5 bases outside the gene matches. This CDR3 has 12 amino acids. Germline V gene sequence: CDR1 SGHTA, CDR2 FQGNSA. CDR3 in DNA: TGTGCCAGCAGCTCGACAGGGGAATGGCAGTACTTC. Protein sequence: CASSSTGEWQYF.

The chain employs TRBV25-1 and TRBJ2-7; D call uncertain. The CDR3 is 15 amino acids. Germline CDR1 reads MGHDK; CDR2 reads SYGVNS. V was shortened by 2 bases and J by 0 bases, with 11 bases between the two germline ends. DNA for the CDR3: TGTGCCAGCAGTGAAGGGCCTTTAAACTCCTACGAGCAGTACTTC. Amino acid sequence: CASSEGPLNSYEQYF.

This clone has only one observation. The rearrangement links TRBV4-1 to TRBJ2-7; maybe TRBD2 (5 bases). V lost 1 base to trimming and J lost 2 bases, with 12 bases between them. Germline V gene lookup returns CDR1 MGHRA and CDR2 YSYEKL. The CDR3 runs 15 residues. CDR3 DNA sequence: TGCGCCAGCAGCCAAGGGCGGGCAGGAGCCTACGAGCAGTACTTC. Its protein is CASSQGRAGAYEQYF.

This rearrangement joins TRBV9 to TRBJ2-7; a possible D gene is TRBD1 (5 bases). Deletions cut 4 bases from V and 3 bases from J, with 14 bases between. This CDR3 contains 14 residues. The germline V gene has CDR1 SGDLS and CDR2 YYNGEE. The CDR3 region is CASSPSPGFYEQYF. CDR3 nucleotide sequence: TGTGCCAGCAGCCCTTCTCCAGGGTTCTACGAGCAGTACTTC.

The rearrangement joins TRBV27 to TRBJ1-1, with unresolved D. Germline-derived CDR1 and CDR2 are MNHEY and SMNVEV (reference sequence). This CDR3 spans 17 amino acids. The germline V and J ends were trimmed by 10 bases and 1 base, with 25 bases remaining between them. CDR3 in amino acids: CATQVKAGLLSNTEAFF. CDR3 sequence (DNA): TGTGCCACCCAGGTGAAGGCAGGCCTGTTGTCGAACACTGAAGCTTTCTTT.

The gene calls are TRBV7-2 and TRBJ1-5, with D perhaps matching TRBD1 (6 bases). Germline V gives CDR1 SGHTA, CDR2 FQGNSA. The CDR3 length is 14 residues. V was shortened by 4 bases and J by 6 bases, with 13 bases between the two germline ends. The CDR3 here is CASSSTQGGQPQHF. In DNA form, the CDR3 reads TGTGCCAGCAGCTCGACCCAAGGGGGTCAGCCCCAGCATTTT. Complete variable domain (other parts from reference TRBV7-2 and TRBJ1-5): GAGVSQSPSNKVTEKGKDVELRCDPISGHTALYWYRQSLGQGLEFLIYFQGNSAPDKSGLPSDRFSAERTGGSVSTLTIQRTQQEDSAVYLCASSSTQGGQPQHFGDGTRLSIL.

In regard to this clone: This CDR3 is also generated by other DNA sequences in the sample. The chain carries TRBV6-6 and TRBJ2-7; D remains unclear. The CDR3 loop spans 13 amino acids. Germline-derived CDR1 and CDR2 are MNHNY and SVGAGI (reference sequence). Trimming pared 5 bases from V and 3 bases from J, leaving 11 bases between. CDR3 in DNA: TGTGCCAGCAGTCAAAATACGAACTACGAGCAGTACTTC. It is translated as CASSQNTNYEQYF.

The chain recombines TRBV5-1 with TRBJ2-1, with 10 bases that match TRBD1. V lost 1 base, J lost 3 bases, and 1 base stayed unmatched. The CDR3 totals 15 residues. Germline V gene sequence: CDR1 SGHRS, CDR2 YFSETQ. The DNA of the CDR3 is TGCGCCAGCAGCTTGCGGGACAGGGGCTACAATGAGCAGTTCTTC. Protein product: CASSLRDRGYNEQFF.

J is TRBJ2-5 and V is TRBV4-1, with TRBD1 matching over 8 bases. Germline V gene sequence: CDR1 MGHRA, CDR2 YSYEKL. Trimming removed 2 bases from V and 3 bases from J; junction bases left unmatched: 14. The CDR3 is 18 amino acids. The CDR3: CASSQPPLGGTGEETQYF. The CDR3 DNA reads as TGCGCCAGCAGCCAACCCCCCTTGGGCGGGACAGGAGAAGAGACCCAGTACTTC.

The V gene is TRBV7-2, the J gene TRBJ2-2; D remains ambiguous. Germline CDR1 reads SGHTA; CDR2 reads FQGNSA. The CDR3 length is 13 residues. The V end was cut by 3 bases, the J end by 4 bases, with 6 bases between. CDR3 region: CASSFLITGELFF. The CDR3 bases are TGTGCCAGCAGCTTTCTTATCACCGGGGAGCTGTTTTTT.

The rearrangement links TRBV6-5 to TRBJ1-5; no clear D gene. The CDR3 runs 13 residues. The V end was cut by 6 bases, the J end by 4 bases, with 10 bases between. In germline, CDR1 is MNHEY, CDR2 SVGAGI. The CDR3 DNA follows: TGTGCCAGCAGCCGACCCTCGAATCAGCCCCAGCATTTT. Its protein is CASSRPSNQPQHF.

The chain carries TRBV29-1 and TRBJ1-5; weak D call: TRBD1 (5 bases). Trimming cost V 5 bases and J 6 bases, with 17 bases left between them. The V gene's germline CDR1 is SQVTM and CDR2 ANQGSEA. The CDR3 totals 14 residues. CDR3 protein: CSVTSGGKSQPQHF. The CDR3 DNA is TGCAGCGTTACCTCGGGGGGAAAGAGTCAGCCCCAGCATTTT.

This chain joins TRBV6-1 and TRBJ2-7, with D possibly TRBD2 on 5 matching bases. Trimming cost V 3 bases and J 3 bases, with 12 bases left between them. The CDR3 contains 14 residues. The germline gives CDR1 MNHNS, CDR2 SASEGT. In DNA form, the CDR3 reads TGTGCCAGCAGTGACTTGGCCGGGAACTACGAGCAGTACTTC. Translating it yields CASSDLAGNYEQYF.

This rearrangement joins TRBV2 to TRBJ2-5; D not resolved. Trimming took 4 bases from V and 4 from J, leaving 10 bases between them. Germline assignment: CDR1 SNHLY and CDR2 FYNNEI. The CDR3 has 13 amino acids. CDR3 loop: CASSADLGETQYF. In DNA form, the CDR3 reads TGTGCCAGCAGTGCTGACTTAGGAGAGACCCAGTACTTC.

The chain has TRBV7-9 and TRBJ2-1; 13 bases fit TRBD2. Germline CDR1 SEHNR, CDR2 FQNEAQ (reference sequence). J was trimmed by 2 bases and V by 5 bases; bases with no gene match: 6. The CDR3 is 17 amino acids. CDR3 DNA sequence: TGTGCCAGCAGCCATGAAACTAGCGGGAGGGCCTACAATGAGCAGTTCTTC. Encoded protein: CASSHETSGRAYNEQFF.

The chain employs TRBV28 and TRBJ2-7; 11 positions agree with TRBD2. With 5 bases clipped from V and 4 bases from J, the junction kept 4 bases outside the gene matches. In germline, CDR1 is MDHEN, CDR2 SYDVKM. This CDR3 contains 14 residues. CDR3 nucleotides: TGTGCCAGCAGTATAGCGGGAGGGCGGTACGAGCAGTACTTC. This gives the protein CASSIAGGRYEQYF.

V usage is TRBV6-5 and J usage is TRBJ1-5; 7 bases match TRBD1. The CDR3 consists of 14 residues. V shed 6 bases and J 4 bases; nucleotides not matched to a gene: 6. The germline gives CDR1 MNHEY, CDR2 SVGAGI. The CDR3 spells CASRRDSTNQPQHF. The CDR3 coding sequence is TGTGCCAGCAGGAGGGACAGTACTAATCAGCCCCAGCATTTT.

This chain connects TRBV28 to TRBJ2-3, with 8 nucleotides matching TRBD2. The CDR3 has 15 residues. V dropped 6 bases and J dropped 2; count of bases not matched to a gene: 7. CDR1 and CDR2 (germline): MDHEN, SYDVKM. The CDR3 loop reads CASRKPGLVTDTQYF. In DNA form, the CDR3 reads TGTGCCAGCAGAAAACCGGGACTAGTCACAGATACGCAGTATTTT.

The CDR3 coding sequence is TGTGCCAGCAGCGTCGGAGCGGGAGGCTACGAGCAGTACTTC. It codes for CASSVGAGGYEQYF. The chain joins TRBV9 to TRBJ2-7, with 9 positions matching TRBD2. The germline V gene encodes CDR1 SGDLS and CDR2 YYNGEE. V shed 2 bases and J 3 bases; nucleotides not matched to a gene: 3. This CDR3 has 14 residues.